The subject of this entry is one T cell receptor beta chain. Into CD45RA+ naive and CD45RA-negative memory subsets, the CD4+ cells were split. The data derive from a study of shared clonotypes between healthy human individuals. CDR1 MGHRA and CDR2 YSYEKL come from the germline V gene. V was cut by 0 bases and J by 0 bases, with 9 bases left in between. This CDR3 comprises 15 residues. Each PCR replicate from the sorted subsets contained 150 to 250 ng DNA, which is some 32,000 T cell genomes. The repertoire was sequenced with immunoSEQ multiplex PCR; TCRdb's copy has only in-frame clones and lacks some. The sample consists of some 1 million clones, approximately 70% of them appearing once.

This receptor was taken from a man in his late teens or twenties in good health. This chain uses TRBV4-1 with TRBJ2-7; no clear D gene. What was sequenced was memory CD4+ T cells sorted from blood. Subset reported: CD45RA-negative fraction. CDR3 in amino acids: CASSQDEGSSYEQYF. In DNA form, the CDR3 reads TGCGCCAGCAGCCAAGATGAAGGCAGCTCCTACGAGCAGTACTTC.